This T cell receptor beta chain derives from a study of immune evolution from preneoplasia to lung adenocarcinoma. Findings and caveats of the study: Top clone share appeared to fall from AAH through AIS, MIA, adenocarcinoma. KRAS-mutant nodules had the highest T cell clonality. Normal lung had highest clonality; later lesions appeared denser, more diverse.

In the case of this clone: Its antigen is not known.

Between the mid-2010s and the late 2010s, patients underwent resection in Japan or China. Some clones are missing from TCRdb's copy, which holds only in-frame ones; the method was immunoSEQ multiplex PCR. The data show roughly 9,900 clones, with 65% to 80% seen just once and 4.5% to 5% held by the top ten. The sequence came from a person between 65 and 80 years old with lung adenocarcinoma. Some clones in this sample may be carry-over from other donors' samples. What was sequenced was FFPE minimally invasive lung adenocarcinoma tissue.

DNA for the CDR3: TGTGCCAGCAGCAGTTCGGGTCCCTATGGCTACACCTTC. It codes for CASSSSGPYGYTF. V and J are TRBV6-1 and TRBJ1-2; no definite D call. CDR3 length: 13 amino acids. Trimming removed 6 bases from V and 4 bases from J, with 12 bases in between. From germline, CDR1 is MNHNS and CDR2 SASEGT.